This is a list of T cell receptor beta chains from one sample in a study of tumor and adjacent non-tumor tissue in lung cancer. Each CDR3 protein gets one entry after TCRdb re-called the multiplex PCR reads with MiXCR. Among some 90,000 distinct CDR3 sequences, around 57% were seen once, and the ten largest hold about 16%. Sequenced sample: lung tumor tissue. The receptors were sampled from a man between 65 and 85 years old with non-small cell lung cancer. Each CDR3 is given without its conserved first and last residue.

v_gene: TRBV11-2
j_gene: TRBJ2-5
CDR3aa: VSSPRHAKVTQY

v_gene: TRBV5-5
j_gene: TRBJ2-3
CDR3aa: ASSLEGDTRY

v_gene: TRBV4-1
j_gene: TRBJ2-5
CDR3aa: ASSQGAGQEIQY

v_gene: TRBV28
j_gene: TRBJ2-7
CDR3aa: ASDRTAAPYEQC

v_gene: TRBV27
j_gene: TRBJ2-5
CDR3aa: ASSPGPVGTQY

v_gene: TRBV30
j_gene: TRBJ2-7
CDR3aa: AWKLDRDEKY

v_gene: TRBV29-1
j_gene: TRBJ1-5
CDR3aa: SVPSGGGNQPQH

v_gene: TRBV10-3
j_gene: TRBJ2-5
CDR3aa: AIGKGASTVETQY

v_gene: TRBV28
j_gene: TRBJ1-6
CDR3aa: ASRYMGSGQGDSPLH

v_gene: TRBV11-2
j_gene: TRBJ2-1
CDR3aa: ASTLRGGAGRLAGYDEQF

v_gene: TRBV20-1
j_gene: TRBJ1-5
CDR3aa: SARANTGGNQPQH

v_gene: TRBV29-1
j_gene: TRBJ1-6
CDR3aa: SAGGDSSPFH

v_gene: TRBV5-4
j_gene: TRBJ2-2
CDR3aa: ASSFQAGGARIGTGELF

v_gene: TRBV11-2
j_gene: TRBJ1-4
CDR3aa: ASSLVGHVGERLF